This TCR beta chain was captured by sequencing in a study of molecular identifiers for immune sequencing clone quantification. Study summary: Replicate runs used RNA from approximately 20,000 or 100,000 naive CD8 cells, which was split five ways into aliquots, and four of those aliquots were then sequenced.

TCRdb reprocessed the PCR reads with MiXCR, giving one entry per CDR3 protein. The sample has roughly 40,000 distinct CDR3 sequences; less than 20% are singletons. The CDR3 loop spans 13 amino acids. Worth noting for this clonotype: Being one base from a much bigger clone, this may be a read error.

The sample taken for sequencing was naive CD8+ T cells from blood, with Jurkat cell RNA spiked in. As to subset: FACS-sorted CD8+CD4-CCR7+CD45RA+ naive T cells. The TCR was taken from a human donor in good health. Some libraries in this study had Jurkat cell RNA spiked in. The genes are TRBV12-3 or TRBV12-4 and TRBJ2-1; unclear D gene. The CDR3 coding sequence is TGTGCCAGCAGTTTATTTGGCGACAATGAGCGGTTCTTC. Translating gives CASSLFGDNERFF.